The 14 T cell receptor beta chains below all came from one sample that was sequenced in a study of cytomegalovirus exposure and HLA in healthy donors. The PCR employed 60 Vbeta primers together with 13 Jbeta primers. Sequencing used immunoSEQ multiplex PCR; TCRdb keeps in-frame clones, though not all of them. Counted here are some 110,000 clones, around 70% occurring once; the ten biggest clones make up roughly 4.4%. The specimen sequenced was PBMCs. These receptors originate from a man in his thirties or forties in good health and CMV-seropositive.

This clone was found a few times. The chain links TRBV4-3 to TRBJ1-1, with D unclear. The CDR3 spans 15 residues. Germline V CDR1 and CDR2: LGHNA, YSLEER. V lost 4 bases and J 0 bases, leaving 12 bases between the germline ends. CDR3 amino acids: CASSPAGGMNTEAFF. CDR3 coding DNA: TGCGCCAGCAGCCCGGCAGGAGGGATGAACACTGAAGCTTTCTTT.

Comments on this clone: One end of the junction varies from germline; a read error may be responsible. Other DNA sequences from this sample encode an identical CDR3 as well. The chain has TRBV9 and TRBJ1-5; 7 bases agree with TRBD1. This CDR3 contains 13 residues. Germline V gives CDR1 SGDLS, CDR2 YYNGEE. The CDR3 nucleotides read TGTGCCAGCAGCGGACAGGGCAACCAGCCCCAGCATTTT. Translated, it gives CASSGQGNQPQHF.

A word on this clone: Germline is not matched at one junction end, which may reflect a read error. The gene calls are TRBV7-9 and TRBJ1-2; the D gene is possibly TRBD1 (6 bases). Germline CDR1 SEHNR, CDR2 FQNEAQ (reference sequence). This CDR3 is built from 16 residues. CDR3 nucleotides: TGTGCCAGCAGCTCGAAGCGGGGGAGGGGGATCTATGGCTACCCCTTC. Its protein product is CASSSKRGRGIYGYPF.

The chain links TRBV7-8 to TRBJ2-4; TRBD1 aligns across 9 bases. V shed 10 bases, J shed 7 bases, and the junction held 8 bases outside the gene matches. Germline CDR1 and CDR2: SGHVS and FQNEAQ. The CDR3 length is 13 residues. The chain's CDR3 is CATSQGAQNIQYF. The CDR3 nucleotides read TGTGCCACCTCACAGGGGGCTCAGAACATTCAGTACTTC.

The V call is TRBV29-1, the J call TRBJ1-1, with 7 positions matching TRBD1. Trimming at V came to 4 bases and at J to 1 base, leaving 3 bases not matched to a gene. The CDR3 runs 13 residues. The V gene's germline CDR1 is SQVTM and CDR2 ANQGSEA. CDR3 loop: CSVGQGGNTEAFF. In DNA, the CDR3 is TGCAGCGTTGGGCAGGGGGGGAACACTGAAGCTTTCTTT.

The CDR3 region has the DNA TGCAGCGTTCCATCCGGGAATGGCTACACCTTC. This translates into CSVPSGNGYTF. V is TRBV29-1 and J is TRBJ1-2; D unresolved. Deletions cut 5 bases from V and 6 bases from J, with 10 bases between. The length of the CDR3 is 11 residues. The germline V gene has CDR1 SQVTM and CDR2 ANQGSEA.

This clone was counted many times. The chain uses TRBV7-9 and TRBJ1-1; possibly TRBD1 for D (5 bases). Germline V gene data show CDR1 as SEHNR and CDR2 as FQNEAQ (reference sequence). Trimming removed 4 bases from V and 1 base from J, with 7 bases in between. The CDR3 covers 13 residues. This chain's CDR3 is CASSSQGNTEAFF. The CDR3 DNA follows: TGTGCCAGCAGCTCCCAGGGGAACACTGAAGCTTTCTTT.

The V and J genes are TRBV5-4 and TRBJ2-2; maybe TRBD1 (6 bases). V was trimmed by 4 bases and J by 1 base, leaving 17 bases between them. Germline V CDR1 and CDR2: SGHNT, YYREEE (reference sequence). This CDR3 contains 17 residues. The CDR3 reads CASSPTNLDRNTGELFF. In nucleotides, the CDR3 is TGTGCCAGCAGCCCGACCAATTTGGACAGGAACACCGGGGAGCTGTTTTTT.

The chain couples TRBV25-1 to TRBJ1-1; D is undetermined. The V gene's germline CDR1 is MGHDK and CDR2 SYGVNS. The CDR3 consists of 13 residues. Trimming cost V 7 bases and J 7 bases, with 16 bases left between them. The CDR3 DNA reads TGTGCCAGCATCCCACCGGGAAGGATTGAAGCTTTCTTT. Translated: CASIPPGRIEAFF.

This clone was found a few times. The chain carries TRBV7-9 and TRBJ2-1; 8 bases agree with TRBD2. The CDR3 runs 15 residues. V lost 1 base to trimming and J lost 8 bases; unmatched junction nucleotides: 7. Germline V lookup: CDR1 SEHNR, CDR2 FQNEAQ (reference sequence). In DNA form, the CDR3 reads TGTGCCAGCAGCTTAGGGAGCGGGGGTGAGGATGAGCAGTTCTTC. Its protein is CASSLGSGGEDEQFF.

The chain is built from TRBV19 and TRBJ2-7, with a tentative D call TRBD2 (6 bases). This CDR3 is 15 amino acids long. The V end was cut by 3 bases, the J end by 0 bases, with 12 bases between. Germline-derived CDR1 and CDR2 are LNHDA and SQIVND (reference sequence). The CDR3 spells CASSITGGPSYEQYF. As DNA, the CDR3 is TGTGCCAGTAGTATTACCGGGGGACCCTCCTACGAGCAGTACTTC.

V usage is TRBV11-2 and J usage is TRBJ2-1; 9 bases align to TRBD2. This CDR3 is 15 amino acids long. With V trimmed by 5 bases and J by 4 bases, 6 bases remained unmatched. Looked up from germline, CDR1 is SGHAT and CDR2 is FQNNGV. The CDR3 spells CASSLTSGSYNEQFF. The CDR3 coding sequence is TGTGCCAGCAGCCTGACTAGCGGTTCGTACAATGAGCAGTTCTTC.

This clone showed up just a few times. V gene TRBV6-5 combines with J gene TRBJ2-7; 10 positions match TRBD1. The germline V gene encodes CDR1 MNHEY and CDR2 SVGAGI. The CDR3 contains 13 residues. The V segment lost 2 bases and the J segment 11 bases; nucleotides outside the gene matches: 6. The DNA for the CDR3 is TGTGCCAGCAGTTACATTAAGGGACAGGGGAAGTACTTC. It encodes CASSYIKGQGKYF.

The V and J genes are TRBV2 and TRBJ2-2; D unclear. Germline V lookup: CDR1 SNHLY, CDR2 FYNNEI. Trimming took 7 bases from V and 0 from J, leaving 9 bases between them. The CDR3 runs to 14 residues. This CDR3 is CASIPSSNTGELFF. As DNA, the CDR3 is TGTGCCAGCATCCCCAGTTCGAACACCGGGGAGCTGTTTTTT.